This T cell receptor (beta chain) comes out of a study of T-cell memory formation after mild COVID-19. Study details: TCR clusters were largely donor specific. The study's findings and limits: There were some responding clones in pre-infection memory, which suggested that cross-reactive memory had joined. CD4/CD8 balance characterized clones contracting day 15 to 85, and CD4+ skew characterized later expanders. Mainly in CM and EM were contracting CD4+ clones; CD8+ were in EMRA.

A note on this clonotype: Its cognate antigen is unknown.

The CDR3 runs to 13 residues. Germline CDR1 is ENHRY and CDR2 is SYGVKD. Trimming stripped 8 bases from V and 5 bases from J, with 12 bases between. TCRdb fed the 5' RACE reads into MiXCR, producing one record per CDR3 protein. Here the sample spans around 340,000 distinct CDR3 sequences, about an eighth being singletons. This TCR was sampled from a man younger than 35 who had mild COVID-19 (a few samples of this study predate the infection). Cell type and time point are not known. Sequencing was done on a sample of PBMCs or a T cell subset sorted from them (not recorded which). The chain couples TRBV10-3 to TRBJ1-4; D not resolved. The CDR3 DNA sequence: TGTGCCATCGCTGTGAACGAGAATGAAAAACTGTTTTTT. Translated, it gives CAIAVNENEKLFF.